A single sample is the source of the 5 T cell receptor beta chains below, sequenced in a study of early T cells in non-severe SARS-CoV-2 infection (dated by TCRdb to about 2021). Library preparation used 5' RACE. Sequenced using a NextSeq 500. Through fastp at Q25 and MiXCR, TCRdb rebuilt clones from the public reads, retaining in-frame beta chains. Identical CDR3 protein sequences are pooled into one entry, listed with their most common genes and DNA. In this sample the table shows tens of thousands of distinct CDR3 sequences, around 12% of which occur a single time. Clones ranked in the top ten supply over 3% of the sample. Sequencing used whole blood. The receptors here all came from an adult who was a healthcare worker with PCR-confirmed SARS-CoV-2 infection or an uninfected control (not recorded which).

This clonotype occurred a few times. The chain is built from TRBV5-5 and TRBJ2-3, with no clear D. Germline-derived CDR1 and CDR2 are SGHKS and YYEKEE (reference sequence). With 1 base removed from V and 0 bases from J, the gap between germline ends came to 6 bases. The CDR3 extends over 14 amino acids. CDR3 amino acids: CASSLTRSTDTQYF. The CDR3 coding sequence is TGTGCCAGCAGCTTGACGCGTAGCACAGATACGCAGTATTTT. The full variable domain, completed using reference TRBV5-5 and TRBJ2-3, is DAGVTQSPTHLIKTRGQQVTLRCSPISGHKSVSWYQQVLGQGPQFIFQYYEKEERGRGNFPDRFSARQFPNYSSELNVNALLLGDSALYLCASSLTRSTDTQYFGPGTRLTVL.

This clonotype was counted ten times or more. The rearrangement uses TRBV19 and TRBJ2-5; D is perhaps TRBD2 (5 bases). CDR3 length: 13 amino acids. V lost 5 bases to trimming and J lost 5 bases, with 12 bases between them. Per the germline V gene, CDR1 is LNHDA and CDR2 is SQIVND (reference sequence). The CDR3 sequence is CASSGEGVETQYF. The CDR3 DNA reads TGTGCCAGTAGTGGAGAGGGAGTGGAGACCCAGTACTTC.

This clonotype has more than one count but fewer than ten. This sequence joins TRBV19 and TRBJ2-2; TRBD2 is a possible D gene (5 bases). Germline V gene data show CDR1 as LNHDA and CDR2 as SQIVND (reference sequence). The CDR3 is 14 amino acids. V was pared by 5 bases and J by 6 bases, with 13 bases between. The CDR3 loop is CASSLPEGAGELFF. DNA for the CDR3: TGTGCCAGTAGTCTCCCAGAGGGTGCCGGGGAGCTGTTTTTT.

In its sample, this clonotype was seen once. This chain uses TRBV7-3 with TRBJ2-3; possible D gene TRBD2, 6 bases. The CDR3 loop spans 13 amino acids. Germline CDR1 and CDR2: SGHTA and FQGTGA. Trimming cost V 11 bases and J 5 bases, with 17 bases left between them. Here the CDR3 DNA reads TGTGCCTCTAGGGACGGGAGTGGAGATACGCAGTATTTT. The encoded protein is CASRDGSGDTQYF. Full variable domain (rest looked up from reference TRBV7-3 and TRBJ2-3): GAGVSQTPSNKVTEKGKYVELRCDPISGHTALYWYRQSLGQGPEFLIYFQGTGAADDSGLPNDRFFAVRPEGSVSTLKIQRTERGDSAVYLCASRDGSGDTQYFGPGTRLTVL.

This clonotype has a count of ten or more. The CDR3 protein is CASSLGTSGTDEQFF. The CDR3 region has the DNA TGTGCCAGCAGTTTGGGGACTAGCGGGACGGATGAGCAGTTCTTC. This chain joins TRBV7-3 and TRBJ2-1; 13 bases align to TRBD2. Germline CDR1 SGHTA, CDR2 FQGTGA. The V and J ends lost 6 bases and 8 bases, in that order; junction bases with no gene match: 7. CDR3 size: 15 residues.